This T cell receptor beta chain derives from a study of Ad26.COV2.S vaccination and SARS-CoV-2 variants. Study-wide background: Of the COV1001 trial arms, the Ad26.COV2.S arm included the donor. Study conclusions and caveats: Substantial post-vaccination breadth of spike-specific CD8+ and CD4+ T cell responses was reported.

Only in-frame clones appear in the TCRdb table, and some are missing; sequencing was by immunoSEQ multiplex PCR. In the table there are around 300,000 clones, roughly 88% of which are singletons. About this clone itself: Its antigen is currently unknown.

This CDR3 is 14 amino acids long. V gave up 3 bases and J gave up 7 bases, with 15 bases separating them. CDR1 is LNHNV, CDR2 YYDKDF, per germline (reference sequence). Sample treatment: around 19 received Ad26.COV2.S at low or high dose, single or two shots; roughly five received placebo; per-sample allocation not given. Repertoires come from day 63 after the first vaccine or placebo injection. An Ad26 vector expressing Wuhan-strain SARS-CoV-2 spike served as the vaccine. This clonotype was sampled from a person aged 18 to 65 who received the Ad26.COV2.S COVID-19 vaccine or a placebo. The chain employs TRBV15 and TRBJ1-1; TRBD1 is a possible D gene (6 bases). Sequences were derived from peripheral blood, sampled in a trial of Ad26.COV2.S vaccine versus placebo. This CDR3 is CATSSLKQGGEAFF. CDR3 nucleotide sequence: TGTGCCACCAGCAGCTTAAAACAGGGTGGTGAAGCTTTCTTT.